This T cell receptor (beta chain) stems from a study of blood T cell repertoires in COVID-19. In the study overall: Both acute and convalescent COVID-19 samples were obtained from the United States, Italy and Spain. T cells, B-cell-depleted T cells, or PBMCs supplied cDNA or gDNA.

The method was immunoSEQ multiplex PCR; TCRdb's version includes in-frame clones alone and lacks a portion of them. Of about 150,000 clones in the sample, about 85% are singletons; the top ten hold roughly 0.62%. Seattle participants joined during active infection and were tracked over time. The CDR3 is 16 residues long. V lost 6 bases, J lost 2 bases, and 14 bases lay in between. The V gene's germline CDR1 is MNHEY and CDR2 SMNVEV (reference sequence). Sequencing was done on a sample of peripheral blood. The chain employs TRBV27 and TRBJ1-6; weak D call: TRBD1 (6 bases). This clonotype was obtained from a man aged 60 to 69 with COVID-19, enrolled during active disease. In nucleotides, the CDR3 is TGTGCCAGCAGCACTCAGGGGCAGGCCTATAATTCACCCCTCCACTTT. Protein: CASSTQGQAYNSPLHF.